The 9 T cell receptor beta chains reported below all come from one sample, sequenced in a study of cytomegalovirus exposure and HLA in healthy donors. This PCR relied on a set of 60 Vbeta primers and 13 Jbeta primers. Method: immunoSEQ multiplex PCR; TCRdb's copy keeps in-frame clones and lacks some. The sample includes 150,000 or so clones, 77% of them seen just once. The material sequenced was PBMCs. The receptor source for this set is a male donor in good health and CMV-seropositive.

The chain combines TRBV19 with TRBJ1-1; D remains ambiguous. Germline V lookup: CDR1 LNHDA, CDR2 SQIVND (reference sequence). V shed 4 bases and J shed 8 bases, with 17 bases lying between them. The CDR3 runs to 14 residues. The CDR3 bases are TGTGCCAGTAGTACCTCAGGACTGCCTAGCGAAGCTTTCTTT. As protein: CASSTSGLPSEAFF.

V is TRBV7-2 and J is TRBJ2-7; TRBD1 agrees at 12 bases. There are 17 residues in the CDR3. V was pared by 5 bases and J by 3 bases, with 11 bases of the junction left unmatched. Germline V gene lookup returns CDR1 SGHTA and CDR2 FQGNSA. The CDR3 loop is CASSLGAGTGGFYEQYF. CDR3 DNA: TGTGCCAGCAGCCTTGGGGCCGGGACAGGGGGCTTCTACGAGCAGTACTTC. Combining the CDR3 with reference TRBV7-2 and TRBJ2-7 gives the whole variable domain GAGVSQSPSNKVTEKGKDVELRCDPISGHTALYWYRQSLGQGLEFLIYFQGNSAPDKSGLPSDRFSAERTGGSVSTLTIQRTQQEDSAVYLCASSLGAGTGGFYEQYFGPGTRLTVT.

The chain carries TRBV5-1 and TRBJ1-1; 9 bases are a match to TRBD1. In germline, CDR1 is SGHRS, CDR2 YFSETQ. This CDR3 is 14 amino acids long. Trimming cost V 4 bases and J 5 bases; bases outside gene matches: 6. CDR3 nucleotide sequence: TGCGCCAGCAGCCCTAGGACAGGGGATACTGAAGCTTTCTTT. As protein: CASSPRTGDTEAFF.

The chain combines TRBV7-8 with TRBJ2-1, with 9 bases matching TRBD2. CDR1 and CDR2 (germline): SGHVS, FQNEAQ. The CDR3 contains 15 residues. J was trimmed by 4 bases and V by 1 base; bases with no gene match: 2. The CDR3 nucleotides read TGTGCCAGCAGCTTAGTCCTAGCGGGGTACAATGAGCAGTTCTTC. Encoded protein: CASSLVLAGYNEQFF.

Notes on this clone: Its ends do not fully match the called genes, so a read error is possible. V gene TRBV11-2 combines with J gene TRBJ2-4; D perhaps matches TRBD2 (7 bases). The length of the CDR3 is 16 residues. In germline, CDR1 is SGHAT, CDR2 FQNNGV. The CDR3 protein is CASSLGRGALGNSQYF. Written as DNA, the CDR3 is TGTGCCAGCAGCTTAGGCCGGGGGGCGTTAGGAAACAGTCAGTACTTC.

The genes are TRBV7-6 and TRBJ2-7; D unresolved. The ends were cut back, 0 bases at V and 0 bases at J, with 15 bases in the middle. CDR1 and CDR2 from the germline V gene are SGHVS and FNYEAQ. This CDR3 is 17 amino acids long. CDR3 protein: CASSLASGRVGSYEQYF. DNA for the CDR3: TGTGCCAGCAGCTTAGCGTCAGGTAGAGTAGGCTCCTACGAGCAGTACTTC.

The gene calls are TRBV29-1 and TRBJ2-1; 8 bases agree with TRBD2. In germline, CDR1 is SQVTM, CDR2 ANQGSEA. The junction had 6 bases not matched to a gene; V was cut back by 4 bases and J by 4 bases. The CDR3 runs 14 residues. CDR3: CSVVGGGIYNEQFF. Here the CDR3 DNA reads TGCAGCGTTGTGGGCGGGGGGATTTACAATGAGCAGTTCTTC.

This clone was detected only a few times. One end of the junction does not line up with germline, which may come from a read error. The chain is built from TRBV5-6 and TRBJ2-4; tentative D call: TRBD2 (5 bases). Germline V gives CDR1 SGHDT, CDR2 YYEEEE. CDR3 length: 11 residues. The CDR3: CASSRGNSQYF. The CDR3, as DNA: TGTGCCAGCAGCCGGGGAAACAGTCAGTACTTC.

This sequence joins TRBV9 and TRBJ1-2, with 9 bases identical to TRBD1. CDR3 size: 16 residues. Trimming at V came to 3 bases and at J to 5 bases, leaving 11 bases not matched to a gene. Germline assignment: CDR1 SGDLS and CDR2 YYNGEE. The CDR3 DNA sequence: TGTGCCAGCAGCGGATGGGACAGGGCTGGTCGATATGGCTACACCTTC. Residues: CASSGWDRAGRYGYTF.